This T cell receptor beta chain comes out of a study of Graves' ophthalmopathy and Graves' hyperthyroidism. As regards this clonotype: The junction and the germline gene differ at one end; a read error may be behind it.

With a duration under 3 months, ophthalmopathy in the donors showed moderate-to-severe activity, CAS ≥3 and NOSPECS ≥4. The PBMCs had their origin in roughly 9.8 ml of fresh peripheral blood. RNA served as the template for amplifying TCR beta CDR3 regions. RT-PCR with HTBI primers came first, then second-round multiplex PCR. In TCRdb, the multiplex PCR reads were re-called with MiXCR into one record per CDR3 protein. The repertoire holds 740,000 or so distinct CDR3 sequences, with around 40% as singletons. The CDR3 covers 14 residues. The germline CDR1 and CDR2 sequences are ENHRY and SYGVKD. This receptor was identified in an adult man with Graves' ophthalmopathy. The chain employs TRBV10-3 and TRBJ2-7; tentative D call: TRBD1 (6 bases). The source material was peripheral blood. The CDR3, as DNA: TGTGCCAGCAGTTACAGCCAGGGGCGAGGGGAGCAGTACTTC. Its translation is CASSYSQGRGEQYF.